The TCR beta chain under discussion was sequenced for a study of T cell changes during pregnancy in multiple sclerosis. TCRdb's copy holds only in-frame clones and misses some; the assay was immunoSEQ multiplex PCR. Of around 110,000 clones listed, 80% to 95% are singletons. V lost 5 bases and J lost 3; bases outside the gene matches: 12. Germline CDR1 is SEHNR and CDR2 is FQNEAQ (reference sequence). This CDR3 contains 17 residues. The gene calls are TRBV7-9 and TRBJ2-1, with 8 bases aligning to TRBD2. The clonotype originates from a female donor with multiple sclerosis, enrolled in a pregnancy study. Here the sequenced sample was peripheral blood, taken in the third trimester of pregnancy. The CDR3: CASSPLPWREDYNEQFF. As DNA, the CDR3 is TGTGCCAGCAGCCCGTTGCCCTGGCGGGAGGACTACAATGAGCAGTTCTTC. The full variable domain, with the rest looked up from reference TRBV7-9 and TRBJ2-1, is DTGVSQNPRHKITKRGQNVTFRCDPISEHNRLYWYRQTLGQGPEFLTYFQNEAQLEKSRLLSDRFSAERPKGSFSTLEIQRTEQGDSAMYLCASSPLPWREDYNEQFFGPGTRLTVL.